The source of this T cell receptor beta chain is a study of CD8+CD57+ T cells in acquired aplastic anemia. Overall study results and limits: Both patients and controls carried the same twenty-nine CD8+ CDR3 sequences. For CD8+ Simpson's diversity, patients and controls showed no significant difference.

A note on this clonotype: The target antigen is unknown.

Genomic DNA provided the template from which TCR beta VDJ and CDR3 profiles were obtained. A single record per CDR3 protein comes from TCRdb applying MiXCR to the reads. This table holds about 120,000 distinct CDR3 sequences, roughly 55% found once. The sequenced patients had an expansion of CD8+CD57+ cells seen by flow cytometry. All patients were therapy-naive when blood was sampled. Input material: sorted CD4+, CD8+, or CD8+CD57+ T cells (not recorded which) from PBMCs. This TCR came from a human donor with aplastic anemia.

The CDR3 DNA sequence: TGTGCCACCAGTGGCCCCAACAGGTATTCGGAGACCCAGTACTTC. It specifies CATSGPNRYSETQYF. J is TRBJ2-5 and V is TRBV15, with D maybe TRBD1 (5 bases). V lost 6 bases and J lost 5, with 19 bases in between. The germline CDR1 and CDR2 sequences are LNHNV and YYDKDF (reference sequence). The CDR3 consists of 15 residues.